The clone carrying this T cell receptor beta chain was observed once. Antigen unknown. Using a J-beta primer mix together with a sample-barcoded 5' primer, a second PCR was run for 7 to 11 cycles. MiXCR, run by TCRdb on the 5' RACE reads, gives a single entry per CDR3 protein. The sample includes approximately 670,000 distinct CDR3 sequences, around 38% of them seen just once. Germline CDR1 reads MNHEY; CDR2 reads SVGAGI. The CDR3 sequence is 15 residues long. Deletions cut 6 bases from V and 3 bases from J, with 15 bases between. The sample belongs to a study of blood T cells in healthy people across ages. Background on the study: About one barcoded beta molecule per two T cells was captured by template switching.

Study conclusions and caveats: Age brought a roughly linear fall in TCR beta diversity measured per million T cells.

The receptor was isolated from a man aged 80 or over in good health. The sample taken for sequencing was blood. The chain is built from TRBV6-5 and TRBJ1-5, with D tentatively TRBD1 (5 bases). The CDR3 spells CASSHDRGPNQPQHF. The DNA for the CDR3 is TGTGCCAGCAGCCATGATAGGGGCCCCAATCAGCCCCAGCATTTT.